These 25 T cell receptor beta chains were sequenced from one sample in a study of blood T cell repertoires in COVID-19. Assay: immunoSEQ multiplex PCR; the TCRdb copy retains only in-frame clones and omits some. Of approximately 110,000 clones listed, roughly 83% are singletons. Source material: peripheral blood. All receptors derive from a woman between 65 and 79 years old with acute or convalescent COVID-19.

The V and J genes are TRBV11-2 and TRBJ1-1, with TRBD1 matching 9 bases. CDR3 length: 15 amino acids. Germline V lookup: CDR1 SGHAT, CDR2 FQNNGV. The V and J ends lost 1 base and 3 bases, in that order; junction bases with no gene match: 3. The DNA of the CDR3 is TGTGCCAGCAGCTTAGGACAGGGGGGGGACACTGAAGCTTTCTTT. It specifies CASSLGQGGDTEAFF.

The genes are TRBV11-2 and TRBJ1-4; the match to TRBD1 covers 11 bases. CDR1 and CDR2 from the germline V gene are SGHAT and FQNNGV. The junction had 9 bases not matched to a gene; V was cut back by 3 bases and J by 6 bases. The CDR3 has 17 residues. The CDR3 DNA is TGTGCCAGCAGCTTTTTTATCGGACAGGGGGCTGATGAAAAACTGTTTTTT. It specifies CASSFFIGQGADEKLFF.

The V and J genes are TRBV6-5 and TRBJ2-7; weak D call: TRBD1 (5 bases). CDR3 length: 13 amino acids. Trimming took off 8 bases at V and 0 bases at J, with 11 bases between the two ends. Germline CDR1 and CDR2: MNHEY and SVGAGI. The CDR3 DNA follows: TGTGCCAGCCAGATGGGGCGCTCCTACGAGCAGTACTTC. Protein product: CASQMGRSYEQYF.

The V call is TRBV7-2, the J call TRBJ2-1; 7 bases align to TRBD2. CDR3 size: 14 residues. Trimming took 5 bases from V and 6 from J; bases not matched to a gene: 7. Germline V gene lookup returns CDR1 SGHTA and CDR2 FQGNSA. This CDR3 reads CASSPRDYFNEQFF. The CDR3 DNA follows: TGTGCCAGCAGCCCCCGGGACTACTTCAATGAGCAGTTCTTC.

The chain carries TRBV6-4 and TRBJ1-6; no firm D call. The CDR3 spans 15 residues. The V gene lost 3 bases and the J gene lost 5 bases, with 11 bases spanning the gap. CDR1 and CDR2 from the germline V gene are MRHNA and SNTAGT. This chain's CDR3 is CASSETTANNSPLHF. CDR3 nucleotide sequence: TGTGCCAGCAGTGAGACCACAGCCAATAATTCACCCCTCCACTTT.

The V gene is TRBV28, the J gene TRBJ2-3; D is undetermined. The germline gives CDR1 MDHEN, CDR2 SYDVKM. Trimming shortened V by 6 bases and J by 5 bases, and 6 bases separated the two germline ends. The CDR3 has 11 residues. The CDR3 loop reads CASSLEDTQYF. CDR3 bases: TGTGCCAGCAGCCTAGAAGATACGCAGTATTTT.

J is TRBJ2-3 and V is TRBV5-1; 10 bases line up with TRBD2. There are 15 residues in the CDR3. The germline gives CDR1 SGHRS, CDR2 YFSETQ. V dropped 7 bases and J dropped 8; count of bases not matched to a gene: 13. The CDR3 DNA reads as TGCGCCAGCTTGGCCTTAGCGGGAGGAACCGGTACGCAGTATTTT. It translates to CASLALAGGTGTQYF.

CDR3: CASGQGTFMDQPQHF. The CDR3 nucleotides read TGTGCCAGCGGACAGGGGACGTTCATGGATCAGCCCCAGCATTTT. The chain employs TRBV19 and TRBJ1-5; 9 nucleotides align to TRBD1. V shed 9 bases and J 5 bases; nucleotides not matched to a gene: 11. CDR1 and CDR2 (germline): LNHDA, SQIVND (reference sequence). This CDR3 contains 15 residues.

The chain is built from TRBV5-1 and TRBJ2-5, with TRBD2 as a possible D gene (6 bases). Germline CDR1 SGHRS, CDR2 YFSETQ. V was trimmed by 0 bases and J by 1 base, leaving 16 bases between them. The CDR3 runs 17 residues. The CDR3 is CASSLAGTYSTQETQYF. In DNA, the CDR3 is TGCGCCAGCAGCTTGGCCGGGACTTACTCCACCCAAGAGACCCAGTACTTC.

This clone was observed a handful of times. This chain joins TRBV4-1 and TRBJ2-2; 9 bases agree with TRBD2. Germline values: CDR1 MGHRA, CDR2 YSYEKL. V lost 4 bases to trimming and J lost 3 bases; unmatched junction nucleotides: 12. The CDR3 is made up of 18 amino acids. CDR3 bases: TGCGCCAGCAGCCTTAGCGGTGGCGGGAGGGTCTACACCGGGGAGCTGTTTTTT. It encodes CASSLSGGGRVYTGELFF.

This clone turned up a few times. The V call is TRBV30, the J call TRBJ2-4; possibly TRBD1 for D (5 bases). The V end was cut by 1 base, the J end by 6 bases, with 10 bases between. The CDR3 has 13 amino acids. CDR1 is GTSNPN and CDR2 is SVGIG in the germline V gene (reference sequence). This CDR3 reads CAWSADIVNIQYF. CDR3 nucleotides: TGTGCCTGGAGTGCGGACATCGTAAACATTCAGTACTTC.

This chain links TRBV6-5 with TRBJ1-1; TRBD1 might be the D (5 bases). Trimming left V 2 bases short and J 7 bases short, with 11 bases between. The germline gives CDR1 MNHEY, CDR2 SVGAGI. This CDR3 has 13 residues. Here the CDR3 reads CASSYGERGEAFF. In DNA, the CDR3 is TGTGCCAGCAGTTACGGGGAAAGGGGTGAAGCTTTCTTT.

V is TRBV19 and J is TRBJ1-2; D not resolved. This CDR3 has 15 residues. Per the germline V gene, CDR1 is LNHDA and CDR2 is SQIVND (reference sequence). V lost 3 bases, J lost 3 bases, and 14 bases lay in between. CDR3 DNA: TGTGCCAGTAGTATTACCCTGGGAGTCGACTATGGCTACACCTTC. Protein sequence: CASSITLGVDYGYTF.

This rearrangement joins TRBV6-2 or TRBV6-3 to TRBJ2-1, with D possibly TRBD2 on 5 matching bases. Per germline, CDR1 MNHEY and CDR2 SVGEGT. The CDR3 is 17 residues long. V was shortened by 1 base and J by 8 bases, with 21 bases between the two germline ends. CDR3 amino acids: CASSYFDYPLSQDEQFF. In DNA, the CDR3 is TGTGCCAGCAGTTACTTCGACTACCCTCTCAGTCAGGATGAGCAGTTCTTC.

The rearrangement joins TRBV19 to TRBJ1-5; D remains unclear. Germline CDR1 and CDR2: LNHDA and SQIVND (reference sequence). The CDR3 covers 13 residues. Deletions cut 0 bases from V and 6 bases from J, with 6 bases between. DNA of the CDR3: TGTGCCAGTAGTATAGATCGGGGTCAGCCCCAGCATTTT. Translation gives CASSIDRGQPQHF. Filled out from reference TRBV19 and TRBJ1-5, the complete variable domain reads DGGITQSPKYLFRKEGQNVTLSCEQNLNHDAMYWYRQDPGQGLRLIYYSQIVNDFQKGDIAEGYSVSREKKESFPLTVTSAQKNPTAFYLCASSIDRGQPQHFGDGTRLSIL.

This chain connects TRBV7-2 to TRBJ2-5, with D possibly being TRBD1 (6 bases). The V gene's germline CDR1 is SGHTA and CDR2 FQGNSA. The CDR3 loop spans 15 amino acids. Trimming pared 4 bases from V and 5 bases from J, leaving 17 bases between. CDR3 protein: CASSSQRARGETQYF. The CDR3 bases are TGTGCCAGCAGCTCTCAAAGGGCTAGGGGGGAGACCCAGTACTTC.

The CDR3: CASSAQPRGRETQYF. The CDR3 nucleotides are TGTGCCAGCAGCGCCCAGCCCAGGGGTCGAGAGACCCAGTACTTC. The chain combines TRBV5-5 with TRBJ2-5, with D perhaps TRBD1 (6 bases). This CDR3 is 15 amino acids long. Trimming removed 4 bases at V and 4 bases at J, with 17 bases between. Germline V gene data show CDR1 as SGHKS and CDR2 as YYEKEE (reference sequence). The complete variable domain, with remaining parts taken from reference TRBV5-5 and TRBJ2-5, reads DAGVTQSPTHLIKTRGQQVTLRCSPISGHKSVSWYQQVLGQGPQFIFQYYEKEERGRGNFPDRFSARQFPNYSSELNVNALLLGDSALYLCASSAQPRGRETQYFGPGTRLLVL.

The chain links TRBV12-3 or TRBV12-4 to TRBJ2-1; 7 positions agree with TRBD2. The J segment lost 5 bases and the V segment lost 5 bases, leaving 3 bases of the junction unmatched. The CDR3 has 13 amino acids. The DNA of the CDR3 is TGTGCCAGCAGTCCGGGACTAAACAATGAGCAGTTCTTC. Translating gives CASSPGLNNEQFF.

CDR3 nucleotide sequence: TGTGCCAGCAGAAGAACAGGGAATGAAAAACTGTTTTTT. Translation: CASRRTGNEKLFF. The J gene is TRBJ1-4, the V gene TRBV12-3 or TRBV12-4; D possibly corresponds to TRBD1 (6 bases). This CDR3 comprises 13 residues. Trimming removed 6 bases at V and 5 bases at J, with 10 bases between.

The CDR3 bases are TGCGCCAGCAGCTTGGAACTAGCGGATCACAATGAGCAGTTCTTC. Translating gives CASSLELADHNEQFF. The chain is built from TRBV5-1 and TRBJ2-1; TRBD2 aligns across 8 bases. Per germline, CDR1 SGHRS and CDR2 YFSETQ. The CDR3 totals 15 residues. V lost 0 bases, J lost 5 bases, and 4 bases stayed unmatched.

V gene TRBV10-3 combines with J gene TRBJ2-7, with 9 bases lining up with TRBD2. This CDR3 contains 15 residues. Germline CDR1 reads ENHRY; CDR2 reads SYGVKD. Trimming removed 6 bases from V and 3 bases from J; junction bases left unmatched: 9. CDR3 amino acids: CAISLGASGNYEQYF. The CDR3 coding sequence is TGTGCCATCAGCCTAGGGGCTAGCGGGAACTACGAGCAGTACTTC.

This clone has just one count. This chain uses TRBV20-1 with TRBJ2-7, with D possibly TRBD1 on 6 matching bases. This CDR3 is 11 amino acids long. The germline V and J ends were trimmed by 5 bases and 4 bases, with 9 bases remaining between them. Germline V lookup: CDR1 DFQATT, CDR2 SNEGSKA (reference sequence). In DNA, the CDR3 is TGCAGTGCTGCGGACAGTTACGAGCAGTACTTC. Translation gives CSAADSYEQYF.

The chain joins TRBV6-1 to TRBJ2-6; a weak D match, TRBD1 (5 bases). The V gene lost 0 bases and the J gene lost 2 bases, with 5 bases spanning the gap. The length of the CDR3 is 15 residues. Germline CDR1 is MNHNS and CDR2 is SASEGT. The CDR3 loop is CASSEARAGANVLTF. DNA of the CDR3: TGTGCCAGCAGTGAAGCCAGGGCTGGGGCCAACGTCCTGACTTTC.

This chain links TRBV6-1 with TRBJ2-3; 8 bases align to TRBD2. Germline V gene sequence: CDR1 MNHNS, CDR2 SASEGT. The CDR3 spans 17 residues. V gave up 4 bases and J gave up 3 bases; unmatched junction bases: 12. The CDR3 region has the DNA TGTGCCAGCAGTGCCACAATAGCGGGACAAGCAACAGATACGCAGTATTTT. Translation gives CASSATIAGQATDTQYF.

The CDR3 sequence is CASSLGWLAGGEHEQFF. The CDR3 nucleotides read TGTGCCAGCAGTCTAGGGTGGCTAGCGGGAGGCGAACATGAGCAGTTCTTC. The gene calls are TRBV7-9 and TRBJ2-1; 11 bases are a match to TRBD2. V shed 6 bases, J shed 8 bases, and the junction held 15 bases outside the gene matches. Germline CDR1 SEHNR, CDR2 FQNEAQ (reference sequence). The length of the CDR3 is 17 residues. Full variable domain (outside the CDR3, taken from reference TRBV7-9 and TRBJ2-1): DTGVSQNPRHKITKRGQNVTFRCDPISEHNRLYWYRQTLGQGPEFLTYFQNEAQLEKSRLLSDRFSAERPKGSFSTLEIQRTEQGDSAMYLCASSLGWLAGGEHEQFFGPGTRLTVL.